This TCR beta chain was captured in a study of cytomegalovirus exposure and HLA in healthy donors. Overall study results and limits: The study flagged around 160 TCR beta chains as cytomegalovirus-associated. In a later analysis, V- and J-gene trimming of beta chains associated with a DCLRE1C missense variant, replicated independently. Later analysis suggested most CMV-associated TCR beta chains were HLA-restricted.

About this clone: Antigen specificity is unknown.

Germline V CDR1 and CDR2: WSHSY, SAAADI. This CDR3 has 14 amino acids. The ends lost 6 bases at V and 1 base at J; junction bases unmatched: 6. Primers: 60 Vbeta forward and 13 Jbeta reverse. The repertoire was sequenced with immunoSEQ multiplex PCR; TCRdb's copy has only in-frame clones and lacks some. The table includes more than 200,000 clones, 60% to 85% detected once. Nominally healthy donors provided the samples, though records likely missed some immune exposures. The sequencing sample was made of PBMCs. The rearrangement joins TRBV10-2 to TRBJ2-7; the match to TRBD1 covers 7 bases. The receptor was derived from a man aged 35-49 years in good health and CMV-seronegative. For the CDR3, the DNA is TGCGCCAGCAGGAACCAGGGGGAATCCTACGAGCAGTACTTC. Its translation: CASRNQGESYEQYF.